This TCR beta chain was sequenced in a study of blood T cell repertoires in COVID-19. Study-level background: From the United States, Italy and Spain came samples of acute and convalescent COVID-19. Sources were T cells, B-cell-depleted T cells, or PBMCs; the material itself was cDNA or gDNA.

The V segment lost 0 bases and the J segment 9 bases; nucleotides outside the gene matches: 4. The CDR3 contains 15 residues. CDR1 and CDR2 (germline): SGHTA, FQGNSA. Under the authors' procedure: Amplification of reference gene primers provided the estimated nucleated cell counts. Measured with immunoSEQ multiplex PCR; TCRdb has only the in-frame clones, and not every one. Clonal size and the V and J genes are those of that table, whereas D and trimming came from the DNA. The table includes about 98,000 clones, roughly 82% detected once. The J gene is TRBJ1-6, the V gene TRBV7-2; 8 nucleotides match TRBD1. The sequencing input was peripheral blood. This TCR was sampled from a man in his sixties or seventies with active or convalescent COVID-19. CDR3 coding DNA: TGTGCCAGCAGCTTAGCGCGGGACAGGAGTTCACCCCTCCACTTT. It yields the protein CASSLARDRSSPLHF.